A selection of T cell receptor beta chains follows, all from one sample in a study of beta chain features in type 1 diabetes. The protocol was immunoSEQ multiplex PCR, while the TCRdb copy is restricted to in-frame clones and leaves out a portion. Of some 360,000 clones in the sample, around 20% are singletons; the top ten hold 0.035% to 0.055%. Sequenced sample: naive CD4+ T cells from blood. The receptors shown here come from a woman aged 18 to 35 in good health. Both conserved end residues are part of each CDR3. The size of a clone is reported for some rows only, either as once, few or many, or as a class for expanded clones.

V: TRBV18; size: .; CDR3: CASSPQPGGGGYTF
V: TRBV5-1; size: .; CDR3: CASSLAEGGTGREKLFF
V: TRBV27; size: .; CDR3: CASSWLAGATGEQFF
V: TRBV29-1; size: few; CDR3: CSVQEGLNEKLFF
V: TRBV7-9; size: .; CDR3: CASSLGTSRNTEAFF
V: TRBV5-1; size: .; CDR3: CASRPGRGGYTF
V: TRBV29-1; size: .; CDR3: CSVGLAEYNEQFF
V: TRBV11-1; size: few; CDR3: CASTYPRDQPQHF
V: TRBV2; size: few; CDR3: CASRGTAGGNGYTF
V: TRBV6-1; size: few; CDR3: CASNAGVSTDTQYF
V: TRBV4-1; size: few; CDR3: CASSPPLRGGNEQFF
V: TRBV30; size: few; CDR3: CAWLRDLNYGYTF
V: TRBV6-5; size: .; CDR3: CASSYYRASEQFF
V: TRBV9; size: .; CDR3: CASSPDQGSYGYTF
V: TRBV9; size: .; CDR3: CASSVLGDLGQPQHF
V: TRBV6-5; size: .; CDR3: CASSYSIGGGRYEQYF
V: TRBV4-1; size: .; CDR3: CASSRIQGFKQYF
V: TRBV2; size: few; CDR3: CASREGSGRAEQFF
V: TRBV25-1; size: .; CDR3: CASGSAGHYEQYF
V: TRBV11-2; size: once; CDR3: CASSSASGRANRYEQYF